These 25 T cell receptor beta chains came from one sample sequenced in a study of a mutant IDH1 vaccine in newly diagnosed glioma. Time point of the sample: week 5, during vaccination. Vaccinated patients received 300 ug of mutant IDH1 20-mer peptide per dose, with topical imiquimod. These receptors have no known antigen. The data were produced by immunoSEQ multiplex PCR, yet TCRdb's version contains in-frame clones alone and is incomplete. Among 60,000 or so clones, 80% to 90% were seen once, and the ten largest hold over 7%. Sequencing was performed on PBMCs, taken from a glioma patient whose treatment included an IDH1 peptide vaccine. These receptors came from a woman in her forties or fifties with glioma.

The chain has TRBV11-1 and TRBJ1-2; D is perhaps TRBD1 (5 bases). The germline CDR1 and CDR2 sequences are SGHAT and FQDESV (reference sequence). Trimming took off 5 bases at V and 4 bases at J, with 14 bases between the two ends. The CDR3 is 14 amino acids. Here the CDR3 reads CASSLTSGIYGYTF. The CDR3 DNA follows: TGTGCCAGCAGCCTAACCTCAGGGATCTATGGCTACACCTTC.

The chain is built from TRBV27 and TRBJ1-1; D gene ambiguous. Trimming left V 4 bases short and J 3 bases short, with 15 bases between. The CDR3 extends over 15 amino acids. Germline CDR1 reads MNHEY; CDR2 reads SMNVEV (reference sequence). CDR3 amino acids: CASSSNSGRHTEAFF. The CDR3 DNA is TGTGCCAGCAGTTCAAACTCCGGGAGGCACACTGAAGCTTTCTTT.

CDR3 coding DNA: TGTGCCAGCGGGACCGGACAGGACACTGAAGCTTTCTTT. This gives the protein CASGTGQDTEAFF. The chain uses TRBV28 and TRBJ1-1, with 7 bases that match TRBD1. The CDR3 contains 13 residues. The V gene's germline CDR1 is MDHEN and CDR2 SYDVKM. After removal of 8 bases from V and 3 bases from J, the junction contained 6 bases not matched to a gene.

The chain recombines TRBV7-9 with TRBJ1-5; D gene ambiguous. The CDR3 spans 16 residues. CDR1 and CDR2 (germline): SEHNR, FQNEAQ (reference sequence). V was cut by 1 base and J by 0 bases, with 10 bases left in between. The CDR3 sequence: CASSLGRADSNQPQHF. As DNA, the CDR3 is TGTGCCAGCAGCTTAGGGAGGGCGGATAGCAATCAGCCCCAGCATTTT.

The chain links TRBV6-1 to TRBJ1-2; tentative D call: TRBD1 (5 bases). Germline V lookup: CDR1 MNHNS, CDR2 SASEGT. This CDR3 is 14 amino acids long. Trimming removed 7 bases at V and 9 bases at J, with 21 bases between. CDR3 nucleotide sequence: TGTGCCAGCACATTAACGGGGGTTAGCAGAAGCTACACCTTC. Translation: CASTLTGVSRSYTF.

V and J are TRBV6-1 and TRBJ1-5; D unclear. Germline CDR1 MNHNS, CDR2 SASEGT. Trimming took off 8 bases at V and 0 bases at J, with 11 bases between the two ends. The CDR3 covers 14 residues. The CDR3 DNA is TGTGCCAGCTCGGTGGCTTATAGCAATCAGCCCCAGCATTTT. This encodes CASSVAYSNQPQHF.

J is TRBJ2-5 and V is TRBV2, with a weak D call TRBD1 (6 bases). Germline V gives CDR1 SNHLY, CDR2 FYNNEI. The CDR3 extends over 12 amino acids. V gave up 4 bases and J gave up 5 bases, with 8 bases separating them. CDR3 protein: CASSVQGETQYF. DNA of the CDR3: TGTGCCAGCAGTGTGCAGGGGGAGACCCAGTACTTC.

This rearrangement joins TRBV9 to TRBJ1-2; 8 bases agree with TRBD1. This CDR3 is built from 22 residues. Germline assignment: CDR1 SGDLS and CDR2 YYNGEE. The V gene end was trimmed by 3 bases and the J gene end by 3 bases; junction bases not matched to a gene: 28. This CDR3 reads CASSASTGTGNQGDSFDYGYTF. The CDR3 DNA follows: TGTGCCAGCAGCGCGAGTACCGGGACAGGTAATCAGGGGGATTCGTTCGACTATGGCTACACCTTC.

This clone was detected only once. V is TRBV5-4 and J is TRBJ2-1; 9 bases map to TRBD2. The trim removed 0 bases at V and 10 bases at J, leaving 8 bases unmatched. The CDR3 consists of 15 residues. Germline CDR1 reads SGHNT; CDR2 reads YYREEE (reference sequence). The chain's CDR3 is CASSLVAGGPGEQFF. The CDR3 nucleotides are TGTGCCAGCAGCTTGGTGGCGGGGGGGCCGGGAGAGCAGTTCTTC.

This clone was recorded a few times. The sample holds other DNA sequences that translate to the same CDR3. This chain joins TRBV7-2 and TRBJ2-6, with 16 bases fitting TRBD2. CDR3 length equals 18 residues. With V trimmed by 5 bases and J by 2 bases, 3 bases remained unmatched. Germline V gene data show CDR1 as SGHTA and CDR2 as FQGNSA. CDR3 nucleotides: TGTGCCAGCAGCCTGGGACTAGCGGGGGGGGCTGGGGCCAACGTCCTGACTTTC. Encoded protein: CASSLGLAGGAGANVLTF.

As for this clone: Other DNA sequences in this specimen translate into the identical CDR3. This chain uses TRBV30 with TRBJ2-7; 9 positions match TRBD1. The CDR3 covers 15 residues. V lost 2 bases, J lost 7 bases, and 12 bases stayed unmatched. CDR1 is GTSNPN and CDR2 is SVGIG in the germline V gene (reference sequence). The CDR3 reads CAWSFRDRDSGEQYF. CDR3 in DNA: TGTGCCTGGAGTTTTCGGGACAGGGATAGCGGGGAGCAGTACTTC. Variable domain in full (rest from reference TRBV30 and TRBJ2-7): SQTIHQWPATLVQPVGSPLSLECTVEGTSNPNLYWYRQAAGRGLQLLFYSVGIGQISSEVPQNLSASRPQDRQFILSSKKLLLSDSGFYLCAWSFRDRDSGEQYFGPGTRLTVT.

The V gene is TRBV7-3, the J gene TRBJ2-6; D is possibly TRBD2 (6 bases). This CDR3 comprises 17 residues. The ends were cut back, 4 bases at V and 2 bases at J, with 15 bases in the middle. Germline CDR1 reads SGHTA; CDR2 reads FQGTGA. The CDR3 loop is CASSSAGRTAGANVLTF. DNA for the CDR3: TGTGCCAGCAGCTCCGCAGGGAGGACTGCTGGGGCCAACGTCCTGACTTTC. Using reference TRBV7-3 and TRBJ2-6 for the parts outside the CDR3, the full variable domain is GAGVSQTPSNKVTEKGKYVELRCDPISGHTALYWYRQSLGQGPEFLIYFQGTGAADDSGLPNDRFFAVRPEGSVSTLKIQRTERGDSAVYLCASSSAGRTAGANVLTFGAGSRLTVL.

The V and J genes are TRBV7-9 and TRBJ2-6; the D gene is possibly TRBD1 (7 bases). Germline V gene sequence: CDR1 SEHNR, CDR2 FQNEAQ (reference sequence). With 5 bases removed from V and 0 bases from J, the gap between germline ends came to 14 bases. This CDR3 region has 17 residues. CDR3 sequence reads: CASSAGQIFSGANVLTF. CDR3 sequence (DNA): TGTGCCAGCAGCGCGGGACAGATATTCTCTGGGGCCAACGTCCTGACTTTC.

This clone was found once. The rearrangement joins TRBV6-5 to TRBJ1-1; D gene uncertain. V was shortened by 5 bases and J by 5 bases, with 12 bases between the two germline ends. This CDR3 spans 13 amino acids. The germline gives CDR1 MNHEY, CDR2 SVGAGI. CDR3 DNA sequence: TGTGCCAGCAGTCGCCAAGCGGGGACTGAAGCTTTCTTT. Protein product: CASSRQAGTEAFF.

The chain uses TRBV4-2 and TRBJ2-3; no definite D call. Germline V lookup: CDR1 LGHNA, CDR2 YNFKEQ. This CDR3 comprises 13 residues. V lost 1 base and J lost 0, with 2 bases in between. CDR3 sequence reads: CASSQVSTDTQYF. CDR3 bases: TGTGCCAGCAGCCAAGTCAGCACAGATACGCAGTATTTT.

Only a few counts were recorded for this clone. The chain links TRBV5-1 to TRBJ2-7; D gene ambiguous. Trimming stripped 3 bases from V and 0 bases from J, with 13 bases between. The CDR3 runs to 15 residues. CDR1 is SGHRS and CDR2 is YFSETQ in the germline V gene. CDR3 DNA: TGCGCCAGCAGCTCCGACCCAAGGACCTCCTACGAGCAGTACTTC. Amino acid sequence: CASSSDPRTSYEQYF. The whole variable domain, filled in from reference TRBV5-1 and TRBJ2-7, reads KAGVTQTPRYLIKTRGQQVTLSCSPISGHRSVSWYQQTPGQGLQFLFEYFSETQRNKGNFPGRFSGRQFSNSRSEMNVSTLELGDSALYLCASSSDPRTSYEQYFGPGTRLTVT.

The rearrangement links TRBV2 to TRBJ2-4; D uncertain. This CDR3 has 15 residues. Germline CDR1 reads SNHLY; CDR2 reads FYNNEI. The ends were cut back, 4 bases at V and 0 bases at J, with 10 bases in the middle. This chain's CDR3 is CASSATALAKNIQYF. The CDR3 DNA reads TGTGCCAGCAGTGCTACGGCTCTAGCCAAAAACATTCAGTACTTC. The variable domain in full, completed from reference TRBV2 and TRBJ2-4, reads EPEVTQTPSHQVTQMGQEVILRCVPISNHLYFYWYRQILGQKVEFLVSFYNNEISEKSEIFDDQFSVERPDGSNFTLKIRSTKLEDSAMYFCASSATALAKNIQYFGAGTRLSVL.

The CDR3 DNA sequence: TGTGCCACCAGCAGAGGAGGAAAACCGGGGGGCTATGGCTACACCTTC. The encoded protein is CATSRGGKPGGYGYTF. The chain carries TRBV15 and TRBJ1-2; possible D gene TRBD1, 5 bases. The CDR3 runs to 16 residues. V lost 1 base, J lost 4 bases, and 16 bases lay in between. CDR1 is LNHNV, CDR2 YYDKDF, per germline (reference sequence).

This sequence joins TRBV14 and TRBJ1-4, with D possibly TRBD1 on 6 matching bases. Germline V gene lookup returns CDR1 SGHDN and CDR2 FVKESK. The V end lost 4 bases, the J end lost 8 bases, and 17 bases lay between the germline ends. The CDR3 contains 15 residues. CDR3 sequence: CASSRTQGQGEKLFF. The CDR3 region has the DNA TGTGCCAGCAGCCGAACACAGGGCCAAGGGGAAAAACTGTTTTTT.

The CDR3 loop reads CASSSTHYNEQFF. The CDR3 coding sequence is TGCGCCAGCAGCTCCACCCATTACAATGAGCAGTTCTTC. V and J are TRBV4-3 and TRBJ2-1; D is uncertain. Per the germline V gene, CDR1 is LGHNA and CDR2 is YSLEER. V lost 5 bases and J lost 4, with 9 bases in between. The length of the CDR3 is 13 residues.

The CDR3 here is CASSLVPGGELFF. CDR3 in DNA: TGTGCCAGCAGCTTAGTGCCTGGCGGGGAGCTGTTTTTT. The chain uses TRBV7-8 and TRBJ2-2; D remains ambiguous. Germline assignment: CDR1 SGHVS and CDR2 FQNEAQ. Trimming shortened V by 1 base and J by 7 bases, and 7 bases separated the two germline ends. The CDR3 contains 13 residues. Drawing the rest from reference TRBV7-8 and TRBJ2-2, the complete variable domain is GAGVSQSPRYKVAKRGQDVALRCDPISGHVSLFWYQQALGQGPEFLTYFQNEAQLDKSGLPSDRFFAERPEGSVSTLKIQRTQQEDSAVYLCASSLVPGGELFFGEGSRLTVL.

This chain connects TRBV2 to TRBJ1-1, with D possibly TRBD1 on 6 matching bases. V was clipped by 6 bases and J by 4 bases, with 21 bases between them. This CDR3 region has 16 residues. Germline V gene sequence: CDR1 SNHLY, CDR2 FYNNEI. The CDR3 spells CASRADAGAPSTEAFF. The CDR3, as DNA: TGTGCCAGCAGGGCCGACGCAGGGGCCCCGAGCACTGAAGCTTTCTTT.

The V and J genes are TRBV30 and TRBJ1-1, with 8 nucleotides matching TRBD1. V gave up 7 bases and J gave up 5 bases; unmatched junction bases: 12. CDR3 length: 14 amino acids. CDR1 and CDR2 (germline): GTSNPN, SVGIG (reference sequence). The DNA of the CDR3 is TGTGCCTTTTCGACCGGACAGGGAGGAACTGAAGCTTTCTTT. Encoded protein: CAFSTGQGGTEAFF.

This clone was seen just once. V and J are TRBV28 and TRBJ1-2; a possible D gene is TRBD1 (6 bases). The V gene lost 8 bases and the J gene lost 8 bases, with 9 bases spanning the gap. CDR1 and CDR2 (germline): MDHEN, SYDVKM. CDR3 size: 10 residues. For the CDR3, the DNA is TGTGCCAGCTGGAGGGGGGGCTACACCTTC. Its protein product is CASWRGGYTF.

The V gene is TRBV10-1, the J gene TRBJ2-7; D gene unclear. From germline, CDR1 is WNHNN and CDR2 SYGVQD (reference sequence). The CDR3 consists of 15 residues. The V end lost 1 base, the J end lost 1 base, and 11 bases lay between the germline ends. The CDR3 here is CASSEWYPLSYEQYF. CDR3 nucleotide sequence: TGCGCCAGCAGTGAGTGGTACCCTTTATCCTACGAGCAGTACTTC.